This is a list of T cell receptor beta chains from one sample in a study of blood T cell repertoires in COVID-19. Produced via immunoSEQ multiplex PCR; TCRdb's table is partial and in-frame only. The table lists about 210,000 clones, 80% to 85% of them singletons, with more than 8.5% in the top ten. Material: PBMCs or T cells enriched from blood (not recorded which). The receptors were sampled from a woman aged 50 to 60 with acute COVID-19. Both conserved end residues are part of each CDR3. D genes are given only for firm matches. Expanded clones are given a class, and other clones once, few, many or no size at all.

TRBJ1-4 | NA | NA | TRBV28 | TGTGCCAGCAGTCCGGCCGGGACGGCGGGCCGAGGGGGAAAACTGTTTTTT | CASSPAGTAGRGGKLFF
TRBJ2-5 | NA | TRBD2 | TRBV29-1 | TGCAGCGTAGGTTCTAGCGGCCAAGCGGAGACCCAGTACTTC | CSVGSSGQAETQYF
TRBJ2-1 | NA | TRBD2 | TRBV3-1/TRBV3-2 | TGTGCCAGCAGCCGAGGGACTAGCGGAACCTACAATGAGCAGTTCTTC | CASSRGTSGTYNEQFF
TRBJ1-4 | NA | NA | TRBV4-3 | TGCGCCAGCAGCCAAGCTACAACTAATGAAAAACTGTTTTTT | CASSQATTNEKLFF
TRBJ2-5 | NA | TRBD2 | TRBV5-4 | TGTGCCAGCAGCTTGCCGCTGCGGGGGGGCCGGCAGACCCAGTACTTC | CASSLPLRGGRQTQYF
TRBJ2-5 | once | TRBD1 | TRBV27 | TGTGCCAGCAGTAGGACAGGCCCCGAGGTGAACCAGTACTTC | CASSRTGPEVNQYF
TRBJ2-7 | NA | TRBD1 | TRBV4-1 | TGCGCCAGCAGCCCCCGGGACAGTAACGAGCAGTACTTC | CASSPRDSNEQYF
TRBJ2-5 | NA | TRBD2 | TRBV3-1/TRBV3-2 | TGTGCCAGCAGCCAAGACGGCGGGGGGAACGCGGAGACCCAGTACTTC | CASSQDGGGNAETQYF
TRBJ2-2 | NA | NA | TRBV5-6 | TGTGCCAGCAGCTTGGGACTAGTGAACACCGGGGAGCTGTTTTTT | CASSLGLVNTGELFF
TRBJ2-7 | NA | TRBD1 | TRBV28 | TGTGCCAGCAGTTCCACGGGGGACAGGGGAAGCTACGAGCAGTACTTC | CASSSTGDRGSYEQYF
TRBJ2-6 | NA | NA | TRBV3-1/TRBV3-2 | TGTGCCAGCAGCCGCATGTCCCTTGGCGGGGGGGCCAACGTCCTGACTTTC | CASSRMSLGGGANVLTF
TRBJ2-6 | NA | TRBD1 | TRBV28 | TGTGCCAGCAGTTCGAACCGGGACAGGCTTAGCTCTGGGGCCAACGTCCTGACTTTC | CASSSNRDRLSSGANVLTF
TRBJ2-1 | NA | TRBD2 | TRBV29-1 | TGCAGCGGTAGACTAGCGGGAGGGCCGGGATACAATGAGCAGTTCTTC | CSGRLAGGPGYNEQFF
TRBJ1-2 | few | NA | TRBV11-2 | TGTGCCAGCAGAGGGGGGGGTGGCTATGGCTACACCTTC | CASRGGGGYGYTF
TRBJ1-1 | NA | NA | TRBV29-1 | TGCAGCGTCTCCTGGGGGGTTGGCGCTGAAGCTTTCTTT | CSVSWGVGAEAFF
TRBJ2-3 | NA | NA | TRBV7-9 | TGTGCCAGCAGCTTGGTCGGGGTCACAGATACGCAGTATTTT | CASSLVGVTDTQYF
TRBJ2-5 | NA | TRBD1 | TRBV7-2 | TGTGCCAGCAGCTACGGACAGGGATACGCGACCCAGTACTTC | CASSYGQGYATQYF
TRBJ2-7 | once | TRBD1 | TRBV5-1 | TGCGCCAGCAGCTTGGGGACAGGGGTCCGCTACGAGCAGTACTTC | CASSLGTGVRYEQYF
TRBJ2-1 | few | TRBD2 | TRBV19 | TGTGCCAGTAACAAGGGACTAGCGGGAGTTGGGAATGAGCAGTTCTTC | CASNKGLAGVGNEQFF
TRBJ1-1 | NA | TRBD1 | TRBV28 | TGTGCCAGCAGTTTGAGGGGGCGAGGCACTGAAGCTTTCTTT | CASSLRGRGTEAFF
TRBJ2-3 | NA | NA | TRBV5-6 | TGTGCCAGCAGCTTGGGGACAGACACAGATACGCAGTATTTT | CASSLGTDTDTQYF
TRBJ1-1 | NA | NA | TRBV2 | TGTGCCAGCAGTGGGTACAGAATGAACACTGAAGCTTTCTTT | CASSGYRMNTEAFF
TRBJ2-3 | NA | TRBD1 | TRBV5-1 | TGCGCCAGCAGCTTGGCGGGGGACAGGGTAGATACGCAGTATTTT | CASSLAGDRVDTQYF
TRBJ2-1 | few | TRBD2 | TRBV7-2 | TGTGCCAGCAGCTTCTCCCTAAGGGGGACTAGCATAAATGAGCAGTTCTTC | CASSFSLRGTSINEQFF
TRBJ2-7 | NA | TRBD2 | TRBV7-2 | TGTGCCAGCAGCCTGGAGGCTAGCGGGTCCTACGAGCAGTACTTC | CASSLEASGSYEQYF
TRBJ1-1 | NA | TRBD1 | TRBV6-2/TRBV6-3 | TGTGCCAGCAGTCGCGGGACAGTCACTGAAGCTTTCTTT | CASSRGTVTEAFF
TRBJ1-2 | NA | NA | TRBV5-8 | TGTGCCAGCAGCTTGGCCGGGGATGGCTACACCTTC | CASSLAGDGYTF
TRBJ1-1 | NA | TRBD1 | TRBV7-9 | TGTGCCAGCAGCTTAGGCGGGACAGAGAGGACCACTGAAGCTTTCTTT | CASSLGGTERTTEAFF
TRBJ1-2 | NA | NA | TRBV21-1 | TGTGCCAGCAGCACCGAGCACAGGGGTCCCCGCCATGGCTACACCTTC | CASSTEHRGPRHGYTF
TRBJ1-2 | NA | NA | TRBV18 | TGTGCCAGCTCACCCCCAGGGACATATGGCTACACCTTC | CASSPPGTYGYTF
TRBJ1-5 | once | NA | TRBV28 | TGTGCCAGCGGGGAGGGCAGGGCTCAGCCCCAGCATTTT | CASGEGRAQPQHF
TRBJ2-2 | NA | TRBD2 | TRBV27 | TGTGCCAGCAGTTTTCCGGGACTAGCGGGGGAGAACACCGGGGAGCTGTTTTTT | CASSFPGLAGENTGELFF
TRBJ2-1 | NA | NA | TRBV27 | TGTGCCAGCAGCAGGTTCGGGAGCAATGAGCAGTTCTTC | CASSRFGSNEQFF
TRBJ2-5 | NA | NA | TRBV5-1 | TGCGCCAGCAGCTTGGCGTCTAGTCGTAGCATGAGGCAGGAGACCCAGTACTTC | CASSLASSRSMRQETQYF
TRBJ2-1 | NA | NA | TRBV5-5 | TGTGCCAGCAGCCCCATACAGAGCTCCTACAATGAGCAGTTCTTC | CASSPIQSSYNEQFF
TRBJ1-5 | once | TRBD1 | TRBV19 | TGTGCCAGTAGTGGTATTATGACAGGGGATCAGCCCCAGCATTTT | CASSGIMTGDQPQHF
TRBJ2-5 | NA | NA | TRBV5-1 | TGCGCCAGCAGTCCGGTGTACCAAGAGACCCAGTACTTC | CASSPVYQETQYF
TRBJ1-2 | NA | NA | TRBV28 | TGTGCCAGCAGTTTATCGGGTGGCTACACCTTC | CASSLSGGYTF
TRBJ2-1 | NA | TRBD1 | TRBV19 | TGTGCCAGTAGTATATTGGGGACAGGGGGCCCGCATGAGCAGTTCTTC | CASSILGTGGPHEQFF